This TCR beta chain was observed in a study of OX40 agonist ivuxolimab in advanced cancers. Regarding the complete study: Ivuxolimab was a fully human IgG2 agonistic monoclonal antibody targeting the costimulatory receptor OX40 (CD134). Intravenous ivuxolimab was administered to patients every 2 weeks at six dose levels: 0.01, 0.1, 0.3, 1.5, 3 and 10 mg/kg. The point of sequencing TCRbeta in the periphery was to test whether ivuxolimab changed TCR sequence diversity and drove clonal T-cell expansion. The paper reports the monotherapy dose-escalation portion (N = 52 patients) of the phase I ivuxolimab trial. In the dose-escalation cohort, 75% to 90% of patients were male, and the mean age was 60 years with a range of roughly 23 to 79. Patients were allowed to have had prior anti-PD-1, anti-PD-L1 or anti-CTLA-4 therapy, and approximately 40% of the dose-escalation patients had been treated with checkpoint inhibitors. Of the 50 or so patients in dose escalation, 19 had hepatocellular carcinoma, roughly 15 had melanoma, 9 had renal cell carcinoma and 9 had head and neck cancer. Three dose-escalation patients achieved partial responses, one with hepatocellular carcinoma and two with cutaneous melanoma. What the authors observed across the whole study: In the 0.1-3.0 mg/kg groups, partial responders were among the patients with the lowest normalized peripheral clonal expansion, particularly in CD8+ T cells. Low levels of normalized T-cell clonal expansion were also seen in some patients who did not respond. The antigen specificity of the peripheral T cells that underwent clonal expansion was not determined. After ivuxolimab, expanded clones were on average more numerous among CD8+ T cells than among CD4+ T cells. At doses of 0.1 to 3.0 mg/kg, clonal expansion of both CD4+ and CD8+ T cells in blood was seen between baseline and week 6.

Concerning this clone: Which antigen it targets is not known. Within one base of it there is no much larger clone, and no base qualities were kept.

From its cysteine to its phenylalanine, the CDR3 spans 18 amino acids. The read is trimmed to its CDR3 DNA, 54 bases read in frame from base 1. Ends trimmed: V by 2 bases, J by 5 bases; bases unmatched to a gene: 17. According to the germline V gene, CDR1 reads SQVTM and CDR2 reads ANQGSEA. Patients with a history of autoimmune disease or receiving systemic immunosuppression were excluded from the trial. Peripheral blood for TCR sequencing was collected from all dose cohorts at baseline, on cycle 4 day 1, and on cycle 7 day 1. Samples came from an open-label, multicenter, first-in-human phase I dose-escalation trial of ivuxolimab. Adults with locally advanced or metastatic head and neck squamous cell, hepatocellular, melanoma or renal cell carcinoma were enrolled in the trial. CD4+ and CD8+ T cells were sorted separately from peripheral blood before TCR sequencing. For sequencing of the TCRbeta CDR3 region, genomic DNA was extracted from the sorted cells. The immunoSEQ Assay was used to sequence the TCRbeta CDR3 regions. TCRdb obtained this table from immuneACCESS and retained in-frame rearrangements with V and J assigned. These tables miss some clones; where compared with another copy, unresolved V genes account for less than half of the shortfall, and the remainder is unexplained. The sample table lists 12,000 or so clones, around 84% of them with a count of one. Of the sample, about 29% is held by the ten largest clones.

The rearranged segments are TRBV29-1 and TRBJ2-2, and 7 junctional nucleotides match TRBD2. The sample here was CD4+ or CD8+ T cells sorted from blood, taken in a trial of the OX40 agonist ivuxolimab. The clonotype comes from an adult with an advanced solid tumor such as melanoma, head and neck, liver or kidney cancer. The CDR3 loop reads CSVESWGGNTGGTGELFF. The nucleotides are TGCAGCGTTGAATCGTGGGGCGGCAACACCGGGGGGACCGGGGAGCTGTTTTTT.